This entry lists 27 T cell receptor beta chains sequenced from one sample in a study of T cell repertoires in cytomegalovirus infection. From the reads, TCRdb called clonotypes with MiXCR, one entry per CDR3 protein. The sample includes 150,000 to 160,000 distinct CDR3 sequences, about 25% of them seen just once. The sequenced sample was PBMCs. These receptors all stem from a human donor in good health (CMV status not recorded). Some clones in this sample may be carry-over from other donors' samples.

Of note for this clonotype: One base away lies a much larger clone, so this may be a sequencing read error. This sequence joins TRBV6-5 and TRBJ1-1; no definite D call. V lost 9 bases and J 1 base, leaving 18 bases between the germline ends. In germline, CDR1 is MNHEY, CDR2 SVGAGI. The CDR3 covers 15 residues. CDR3 sequence (DNA): TGTGCCAGAAGCGAATCAGACCGAGGGAACACTGAAGCTTTCTTT. Translation gives CARSESDRGNTEAFF.

This chain joins TRBV2 and TRBJ1-6; 9 bases are shared with TRBD1. This CDR3 region has 15 residues. V was clipped by 8 bases and J by 9 bases; unmatched bases: 11. CDR1 is SNHLY, CDR2 FYNNEI, per germline. CDR3 sequence: CASCSGTGRASPLHF. CDR3 bases: TGTGCCAGCTGTTCCGGGACAGGGAGGGCTTCACCCCTCCACTTT.

This chain links TRBV5-8 with TRBJ1-1; 8 positions agree with TRBD1. Germline loops: CDR1 SGHTS, CDR2 YDEGEE. V lost 0 bases, J lost 4 bases, and 5 bases stayed unmatched. The CDR3 length is 15 residues. The CDR3 nucleotides read TGTGCCAGCAGCTTGGAAGACAGGGGAGGCACTGAAGCTTTCTTT. As protein: CASSLEDRGGTEAFF. Looking up the rest from reference TRBV5-8 and TRBJ1-1 gives the full variable domain: EAGVTQSPTHLIKTRGQQATLRCSPISGHTSVYWYQQALGLGLQFLLWYDEGEERNRGNFPPRFSGRQFPNYSSELNVNALELEDSALYLCASSLEDRGGTEAFFGQGTRLTVV.

This chain connects TRBV11-2 to TRBJ2-5, with 9 bases aligning to TRBD1. Trimming cost V 2 bases and J 5 bases; bases outside gene matches: 3. This CDR3 is 14 amino acids long. Germline assignment: CDR1 SGHAT and CDR2 FQNNGV. CDR3 loop: CASSLYDRGETQYF. The DNA for the CDR3 is TGTGCCAGCAGCTTATATGACAGGGGGGAGACCCAGTACTTC.

The chain is built from TRBV12-3 or TRBV12-4 and TRBJ1-2, with 9 bases aligning to TRBD1. The trim removed 6 bases at V and 4 bases at J, leaving 9 bases unmatched. The CDR3 loop spans 15 amino acids. The CDR3 DNA reads as TGTGCCAGCAGCTCCGGGACAGGGTTAATCTATGGCTACACCTTC. Encoded protein: CASSSGTGLIYGYTF.

This clonotype was seen only a few times. The chain is built from TRBV28 and TRBJ1-1; weak D call: TRBD1 (5 bases). The V end was cut by 6 bases, the J end by 10 bases, with 15 bases between. Germline CDR1 is MDHEN and CDR2 is SYDVKM. The CDR3 extends over 12 amino acids. This CDR3 reads CASRPLWGGAFF. CDR3 coding DNA: TGTGCCAGCAGGCCCTTGTGGGGCGGAGCTTTCTTT.

This clonotype came up many times. The J gene is TRBJ2-3, the V gene TRBV7-2, with D unresolved. CDR1 and CDR2 from the germline V gene are SGHTA and FQGNSA. V was pared by 5 bases and J by 6 bases, with 12 bases between. CDR3 size: 13 residues. The chain's CDR3 is CASSRTSRDTQYF. CDR3 coding DNA: TGTGCCAGCAGCCGGACGAGTCGCGATACGCAGTATTTT.

The chain joins TRBV28 to TRBJ1-1; D is possibly TRBD1 (5 bases). Trimming removed 6 bases at V and 4 bases at J, with 12 bases between. CDR1 is MDHEN, CDR2 SYDVKM, per germline. The CDR3 covers 13 residues. The CDR3 loop is CASRIRESTEAFF. CDR3 DNA sequence: TGTGCCAGCAGAATCAGGGAGAGCACTGAAGCTTTCTTT.

J is TRBJ2-7 and V is TRBV7-9; the D call may be TRBD1 or TRBD2 (5 bases each). CDR3 size: 13 residues. Germline CDR1 SEHNR, CDR2 FQNEAQ (reference sequence). Deletions cut 4 bases from V and 6 bases from J, with 13 bases between. DNA for the CDR3: TGTGCCAGCAGCTCCCACTGGGACCCCGAGCAGTACTTC. Its translation: CASSSHWDPEQYF.

This chain joins TRBV11-3 and TRBJ2-2, with D perhaps matching TRBD1 (5 bases). Trimming took 3 bases from V and 7 from J, leaving 12 bases between them. This CDR3 spans 14 amino acids. Germline CDR1 SGHNT, CDR2 YENEEA. The CDR3 is CASSLQWGHGELFF. The CDR3 region has the DNA TGTGCCAGCAGCTTGCAATGGGGCCACGGGGAGCTGTTTTTT.

The chain links TRBV7-9 to TRBJ2-5; D is perhaps TRBD2 (6 bases). From germline, CDR1 is SEHNR and CDR2 FQNEAQ (reference sequence). The CDR3 has 16 amino acids. Trimming shortened V by 0 bases and J by 1 base, and 12 bases separated the two germline ends. The CDR3 loop is CASSLAASERQETQYF. In DNA form, the CDR3 reads TGTGCCAGCAGCTTAGCGGCTAGCGAACGCCAAGAGACCCAGTACTTC.

This clonotype turned up a few times. The chain has TRBV28 and TRBJ2-6, with D possibly being TRBD1 (6 bases). Germline CDR1 and CDR2: MDHEN and SYDVKM. There are 13 residues in the CDR3. The V gene lost 6 bases and the J gene lost 9 bases, with 12 bases spanning the gap. Written as DNA, the CDR3 is TGTGCCAGCAGCCTACAGGGTCGCAACGTCCTGACTTTC. This codes for CASSLQGRNVLTF.

This clonotype was seen at least ten times. This sequence joins TRBV12-3 or TRBV12-4 and TRBJ1-5; 10 nucleotides match TRBD1. This CDR3 region has 13 residues. Trimming removed 8 bases from V and 6 bases from J; junction bases left unmatched: 4. The CDR3 nucleotides are TGTGCCAGCTCCGGGACAGGGGCTCAGCCCCAGCATTTT. Its translation: CASSGTGAQPQHF.

This clonotype was recorded a few times. The rearrangement joins TRBV14 to TRBJ2-2, with 7 bases fitting TRBD1. The CDR3 has 16 amino acids. With 1 base clipped from V and 2 bases from J, the junction kept 4 bases outside the gene matches. Per germline, CDR1 SGHDN and CDR2 FVKESK. The CDR3 protein is CASSQGTGLNTGELFF. In DNA, the CDR3 is TGTGCCAGCAGCCAAGGGACAGGTTTAAACACCGGGGAGCTGTTTTTT.

This rearrangement joins TRBV27 to TRBJ2-2, with TRBD1 matching 8 bases. After removal of 5 bases from V and 2 bases from J, the junction contained 1 base not matched to a gene. CDR1 and CDR2 (germline): MNHEY, SMNVEV (reference sequence). The CDR3 loop spans 14 amino acids. DNA for the CDR3: TGTGCCAGCAGTCAGGGGGCAAACACCGGGGAGCTGTTTTTT. It specifies CASSQGANTGELFF.

This clonotype was observed a handful of times. The chain joins TRBV2 to TRBJ2-1; 14 nucleotides align to TRBD2. The CDR3 consists of 16 residues. The germline gives CDR1 SNHLY, CDR2 FYNNEI. Trimming at V came to 10 bases and at J to 4 bases, leaving 9 bases not matched to a gene. CDR3 protein: CATGLAGGRGYNEQFF. Written as DNA, the CDR3 is TGTGCCACAGGACTAGCGGGAGGAAGGGGTTACAATGAGCAGTTCTTC.

This clonotype was observed at least ten times. The chain uses TRBV7-2 and TRBJ2-7; possibly TRBD2 for D (5 bases). The germline V gene has CDR1 SGHTA and CDR2 FQGNSA. CDR3 length: 14 amino acids. V dropped 0 bases and J dropped 4 bases, with 10 bases sitting between them. CDR3 in amino acids: CASSLAQSGYEQYF. Written as DNA, the CDR3 is TGTGCCAGCAGCTTAGCTCAATCGGGATACGAGCAGTACTTC.

V gene TRBV12-3 or TRBV12-4 combines with J gene TRBJ2-3, with 8 bases fitting TRBD2. CDR3 length: 17 residues. The V segment lost 5 bases and the J segment 4 bases; nucleotides outside the gene matches: 14. DNA for the CDR3: TGTGCCAGCAGTCGGGCCTGGACTAGCTTTAAGGCAGATACGCAGTATTTT. This encodes CASSRAWTSFKADTQYF.

This clonotype was seen ten or more times. The chain uses TRBV7-2 and TRBJ2-3; 10 bases agree with TRBD2. The germline gives CDR1 SGHTA, CDR2 FQGNSA. There are 16 residues in the CDR3. With V trimmed by 5 bases and J by 0 bases, 5 bases remained unmatched. The CDR3 nucleotides are TGTGCCAGCAGCGAAACTAGCGGGGCGAGCACAGATACGCAGTATTTT. Amino acids: CASSETSGASTDTQYF.

Concerning this clonotype itself: Possible read error: a much larger clone is one base away. The J gene is TRBJ2-7, the V gene TRBV7-6, with a tentative D call TRBD1 (6 bases). V shed 4 bases and J shed 2 bases, with 18 bases lying between them. Germline CDR1 and CDR2: SGHVS and FNYEAQ. The CDR3 is 16 amino acids. The CDR3 sequence is CASSWNPKQGTYEQYF. As DNA, the CDR3 is TGTGCCAGCAGCTGGAACCCAAAACAGGGTACCTACGAGCAGTACTTC.

With regard to this clonotype: The germline gene is not matched at one end of the junction; a read error may be the cause. The V gene is TRBV5-4, the J gene TRBJ2-3, with 10 bases lining up with TRBD1. Per the germline V gene, CDR1 is SGHNT and CDR2 is YYREEE (reference sequence). The length of the CDR3 is 17 residues. CDR3 protein: CTSAEIPGTGGTDTQYF. As DNA, the CDR3 is TGTACCAGCGCAGAAATCCCCGGGACAGGGGGCACAGATACGCAGTATTTT.

This clonotype has just a few counts. This chain connects TRBV7-8 to TRBJ2-1; TRBD1 agrees at 7 bases. Germline V lookup: CDR1 SGHVS, CDR2 FQNEAQ. This CDR3 comprises 16 residues. Germline trimming cut 5 bases from V and 2 bases from J; bases unmatched to any gene: 9. CDR3 in DNA: TGTGCCAGCAGCAGACGGACAGGTGAGGCCTACAATGAGCAGTTCTTC. Protein: CASSRRTGEAYNEQFF.

The rearrangement uses TRBV7-6 and TRBJ2-1; TRBD2 aligns across 14 bases. V trimming: 7 bases; J trimming: 3 bases; junction bases outside the gene matches: 8. This CDR3 has 17 residues. Germline CDR1 SGHVS, CDR2 FNYEAQ. CDR3: CASITGLAGVGYNEQFF. Here the CDR3 DNA reads TGTGCCAGCATCACGGGACTAGCGGGAGTGGGCTACAATGAGCAGTTCTTC.

V and J are TRBV28 and TRBJ2-7; D not certain. CDR1 and CDR2 (germline): MDHEN, SYDVKM. The CDR3 is 13 amino acids. V was clipped by 2 bases and J by 3 bases, with 8 bases between them. The CDR3, as DNA: TGTGCCAGCAGTTTAGGGCAGTTCTACGAGCAGTACTTC. Translating it yields CASSLGQFYEQYF.

A single count supports this clonotype. The genes are TRBV7-9 and TRBJ2-1, with D possibly TRBD1 on 6 matching bases. The ends were cut back, 3 bases at V and 0 bases at J, with 12 bases in the middle. Germline CDR1 reads SEHNR; CDR2 reads FQNEAQ (reference sequence). The CDR3 runs 16 residues. The CDR3 region is CASSFTQGFSYNEQFF. The CDR3 DNA reads as TGTGCCAGCAGCTTTACACAGGGATTCTCCTACAATGAGCAGTTCTTC. Based on the CDR3 plus reference TRBV7-9 and TRBJ2-1, the full variable domain is DTGVSQNPRHKITKRGQNVTFRCDPISEHNRLYWYRQTLGQGPEFLTYFQNEAQLEKSRLLSDRFSAERPKGSFSTLEIQRTEQGDSAMYLCASSFTQGFSYNEQFFGPGTRLTVL.

J is TRBJ1-2 and V is TRBV12-3 or TRBV12-4; TRBD1 is a possible D gene (5 bases). V lost 3 bases to trimming and J lost 6 bases, with 17 bases between them. The CDR3 has 15 amino acids. The CDR3: CASSFGFQGRDGYTF. The CDR3 DNA reads as TGTGCCAGCAGTTTTGGCTTTCAGGGAAGGGATGGCTACACCTTC.

This clonotype was found many times. The chain carries TRBV7-8 and TRBJ1-2; a possible D gene is TRBD1 (5 bases). This CDR3 spans 13 amino acids. Trimming took 1 base from V and 6 from J, leaving 9 bases between them. Germline V gene data show CDR1 as SGHVS and CDR2 as FQNEAQ. CDR3 nucleotides: TGTGCCAGCAGCTTAGAAGGGGACGATGGCTACACCTTC. Protein: CASSLEGDDGYTF.